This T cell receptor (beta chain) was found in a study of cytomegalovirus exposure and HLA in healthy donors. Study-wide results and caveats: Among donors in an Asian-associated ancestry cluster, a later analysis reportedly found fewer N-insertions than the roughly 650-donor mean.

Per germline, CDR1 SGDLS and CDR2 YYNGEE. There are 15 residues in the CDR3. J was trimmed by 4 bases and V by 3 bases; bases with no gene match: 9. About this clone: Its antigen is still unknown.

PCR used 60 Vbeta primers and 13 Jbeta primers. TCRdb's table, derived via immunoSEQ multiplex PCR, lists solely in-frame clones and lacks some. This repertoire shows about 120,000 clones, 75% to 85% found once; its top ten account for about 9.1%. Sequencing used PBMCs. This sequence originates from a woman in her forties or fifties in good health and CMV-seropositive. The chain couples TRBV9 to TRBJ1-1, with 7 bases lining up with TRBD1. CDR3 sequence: CASSAGGGAGTEAFF. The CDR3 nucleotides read TGTGCCAGCAGCGCAGGAGGGGGCGCGGGCACTGAAGCTTTCTTT.